This T cell receptor beta chain comes out of a study of shared clonotypes between healthy human individuals. Naive-designated CD8 cells lacked CD45RO, were positively enriched for CCR7, and omitted terminally differentiated effector memory CD45RA+ cells. Repertoires were generated with immunoSEQ multiplex PCR, while TCRdb's copy carries only in-frame clones and drops some. Found here are about 2 million clones, about 95% of them singletons; the top ten hold more than 0.95%. The germline V gene has CDR1 SGHRS and CDR2 YFSETQ. The CDR3 totals 14 residues. V was trimmed by 0 bases and J by 2 bases, leaving 9 bases between them.

The sequencing sample was made of naive CD8+ T cells sorted from blood. This receptor was obtained from a man between 18 and 35 years old in good health. V gene TRBV5-1 combines with J gene TRBJ2-7; maybe TRBD1 (5 bases). The CDR3 DNA reads as TGCGCCAGCAGCTTGGGGACACTGACCTACGAGCAGTACTTC. Encoded protein: CASSLGTLTYEQYF.